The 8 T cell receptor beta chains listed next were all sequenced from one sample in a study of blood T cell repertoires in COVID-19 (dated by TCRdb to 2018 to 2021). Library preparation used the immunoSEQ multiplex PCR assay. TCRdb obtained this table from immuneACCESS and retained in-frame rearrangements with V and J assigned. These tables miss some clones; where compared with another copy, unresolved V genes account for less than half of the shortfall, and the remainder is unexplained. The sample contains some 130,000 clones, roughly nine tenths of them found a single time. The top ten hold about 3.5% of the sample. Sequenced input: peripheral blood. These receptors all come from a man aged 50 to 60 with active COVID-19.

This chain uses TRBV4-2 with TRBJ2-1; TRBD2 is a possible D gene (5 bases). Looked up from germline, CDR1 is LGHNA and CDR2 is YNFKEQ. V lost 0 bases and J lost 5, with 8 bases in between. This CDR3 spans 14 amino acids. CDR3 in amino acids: CASSQDRGDNEQFF. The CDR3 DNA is TGTGCCAGCAGCCAAGATCGGGGAGACAATGAGCAGTTCTTC.

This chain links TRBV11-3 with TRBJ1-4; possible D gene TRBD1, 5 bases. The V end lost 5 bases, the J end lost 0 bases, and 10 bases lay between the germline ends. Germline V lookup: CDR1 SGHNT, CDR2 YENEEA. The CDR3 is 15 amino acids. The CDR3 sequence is CASSPGPATNEKLFF. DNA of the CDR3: TGTGCCAGCAGCCCAGGGCCGGCAACTAATGAAAAACTGTTTTTT. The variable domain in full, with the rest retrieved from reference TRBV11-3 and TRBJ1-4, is EAGVVQSPRYKIIEKKQPVAFWCNPISGHNTLYWYLQNLGQGPELLIRYENEEAVDDSQLPKDRFSAERLKGVDSTLKIQPAELGDSAVYLCASSPGPATNEKLFFGSGTQLSVL.

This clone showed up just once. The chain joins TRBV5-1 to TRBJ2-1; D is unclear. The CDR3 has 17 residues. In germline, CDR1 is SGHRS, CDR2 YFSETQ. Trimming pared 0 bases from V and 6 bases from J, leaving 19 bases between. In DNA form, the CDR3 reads TGCGCCAGCAGCTTGGTTGGCAGCTCACACTCGGGCAATGAGCAGTTCTTC. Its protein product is CASSLVGSSHSGNEQFF.

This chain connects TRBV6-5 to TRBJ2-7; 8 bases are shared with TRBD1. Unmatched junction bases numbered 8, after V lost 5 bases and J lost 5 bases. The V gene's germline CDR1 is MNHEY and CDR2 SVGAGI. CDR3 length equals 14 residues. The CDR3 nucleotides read TGTGCCAGCAGTCCACGGACAGGGCCCCACGAGCAGTACTTC. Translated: CASSPRTGPHEQYF.

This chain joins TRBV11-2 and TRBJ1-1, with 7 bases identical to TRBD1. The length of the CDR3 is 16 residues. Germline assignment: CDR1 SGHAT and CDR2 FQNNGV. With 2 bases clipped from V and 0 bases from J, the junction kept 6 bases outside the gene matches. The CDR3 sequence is CASSLQTGLLNTEAFF. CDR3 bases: TGTGCCAGCAGCTTACAGACAGGGCTCCTGAACACTGAAGCTTTCTTT.

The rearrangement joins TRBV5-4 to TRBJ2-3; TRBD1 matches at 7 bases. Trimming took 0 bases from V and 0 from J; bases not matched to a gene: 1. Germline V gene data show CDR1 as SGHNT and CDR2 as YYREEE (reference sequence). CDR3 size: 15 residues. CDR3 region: CASSLAQGSTDTQYF. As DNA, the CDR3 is TGTGCCAGCAGCTTGGCACAGGGGAGCACAGATACGCAGTATTTT.

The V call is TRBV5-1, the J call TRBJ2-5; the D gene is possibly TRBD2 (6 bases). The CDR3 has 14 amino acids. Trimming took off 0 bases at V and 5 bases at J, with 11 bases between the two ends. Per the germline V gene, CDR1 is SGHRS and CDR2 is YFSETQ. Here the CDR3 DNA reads TGCGCCAGCAGCTTGGTGGCGGGGAAGGAGACCCAGTACTTC. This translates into CASSLVAGKETQYF.

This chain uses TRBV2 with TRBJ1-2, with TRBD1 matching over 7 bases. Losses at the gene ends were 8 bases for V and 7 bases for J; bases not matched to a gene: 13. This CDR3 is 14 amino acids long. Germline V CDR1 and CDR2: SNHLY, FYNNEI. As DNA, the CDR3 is TGTGCCAGCGGTAGACAGGGCCTGGTGGGTGGCTACACCTTC. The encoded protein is CASGRQGLVGGYTF. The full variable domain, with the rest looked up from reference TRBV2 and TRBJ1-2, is EPEVTQTPSHQVTQMGQEVILRCVPISNHLYFYWYRQILGQKVEFLVSFYNNEISEKSEIFDDQFSVERPDGSNFTLKIRSTKLEDSAMYFCASGRQGLVGGYTFGSGTRLTVV.